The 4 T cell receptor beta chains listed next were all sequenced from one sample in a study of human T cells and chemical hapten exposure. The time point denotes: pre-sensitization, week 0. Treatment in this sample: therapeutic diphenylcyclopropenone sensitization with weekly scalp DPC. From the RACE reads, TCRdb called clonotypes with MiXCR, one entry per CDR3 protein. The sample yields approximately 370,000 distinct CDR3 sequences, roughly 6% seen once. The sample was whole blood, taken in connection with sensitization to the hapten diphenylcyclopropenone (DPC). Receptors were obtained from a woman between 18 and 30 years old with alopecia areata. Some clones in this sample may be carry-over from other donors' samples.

The CDR3 nucleotides are TGTGCCAGCAGTGATGAAGCGGGGGGAATTTACGAGCAGTACTTC. Translated: CASSDEAGGIYEQYF. The chain carries TRBV2 and TRBJ2-7; 9 bases align to TRBD2. The germline V gene has CDR1 SNHLY and CDR2 FYNNEI. J lost 4 bases, V lost 3 bases, and 7 bases had no gene match. The length of the CDR3 is 15 residues.

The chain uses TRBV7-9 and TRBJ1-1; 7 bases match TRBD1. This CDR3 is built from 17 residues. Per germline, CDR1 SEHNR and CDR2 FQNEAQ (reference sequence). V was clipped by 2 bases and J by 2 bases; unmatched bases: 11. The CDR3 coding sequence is TGTGCCAGCAGCTTATTAAGCTCCGGACAGGTCAACACTGAAGCTTTCTTT. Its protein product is CASSLLSSGQVNTEAFF.

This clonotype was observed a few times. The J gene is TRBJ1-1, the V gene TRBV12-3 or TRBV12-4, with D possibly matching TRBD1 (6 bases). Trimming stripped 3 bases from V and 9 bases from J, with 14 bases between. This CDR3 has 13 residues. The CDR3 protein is CASSFADRRKAFF. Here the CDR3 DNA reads TGTGCCAGCAGTTTCGCGGACAGAAGAAAAGCTTTCTTT.

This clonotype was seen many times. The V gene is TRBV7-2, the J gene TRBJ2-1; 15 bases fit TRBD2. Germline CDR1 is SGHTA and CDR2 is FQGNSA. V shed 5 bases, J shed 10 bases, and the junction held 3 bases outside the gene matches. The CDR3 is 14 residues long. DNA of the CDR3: TGTGCCAGCAGCATGGGACTAGCGGGGGGAGAGCAGTTCTTC. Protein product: CASSMGLAGGEQFF.